The 14 T cell receptor beta chains in this list originate from one sample, sequenced in a study of blood T cell repertoires in COVID-19. Method: immunoSEQ multiplex PCR; TCRdb's copy keeps in-frame clones and lacks some. The profile covers more than 200,000 clones, with around 88% appearing a single time and approximately 7.4% taken by the ten largest. The source material was peripheral blood. The receptors were sampled from a woman in her 50s with acute or convalescent COVID-19.

This clone appeared a single time. This CDR3 reads CASTPIGLAQVRSGANVLTF. The CDR3 region has the DNA TGTGCCAGTACCCCCATCGGACTAGCGCAAGTACGCTCCGGGGCCAACGTCCTGACTTTC. V usage is TRBV19 and J usage is TRBJ2-6; 9 bases are a match to TRBD2. CDR3 size: 20 residues. Germline V gene sequence: CDR1 LNHDA, CDR2 SQIVND (reference sequence). With 7 bases clipped from V and 4 bases from J, the junction kept 20 bases outside the gene matches.

This sequence joins TRBV14 and TRBJ1-1; D ambiguous. The CDR3 runs 13 residues. V lost 1 base, J lost 2 bases, and 5 bases lay in between. Germline V CDR1 and CDR2: SGHDN, FVKESK. The CDR3 DNA reads as TGTGCCAGCAGCCAAGGAGGAAACACTGAAGCTTTCTTT. It yields the protein CASSQGGNTEAFF.

V usage is TRBV5-3 and J usage is TRBJ2-2, with 14 bases fitting TRBD2. TRBV5-3 is reported as an ORF; its role is uncertain. This CDR3 has 20 amino acids. Germline trimming cut 0 bases from V and 2 bases from J; bases unmatched to any gene: 9. The CDR3 loop is CARSLAGTSGRNRNTGELFF. As DNA, the CDR3 is TGTGCCAGAAGCTTGGCCGGGACTAGCGGGAGAAATAGAAACACCGGGGAGCTGTTTTTT.

The rearrangement joins TRBV5-1 to TRBJ2-7; 11 nucleotides agree with TRBD1. The CDR3 sequence is 14 residues long. The J segment lost 3 bases and the V segment lost 3 bases, leaving 2 bases of the junction unmatched. Germline CDR1 and CDR2: SGHRS and YFSETQ. CDR3 protein: CASSWGQGDYEQYF. DNA of the CDR3: TGCGCCAGCAGCTGGGGACAGGGGGACTACGAGCAGTACTTC.

This clone was seen only once. The chain couples TRBV7-9 to TRBJ1-5; a weak D match, TRBD1 (6 bases). This CDR3 region has 15 residues. Trimming removed 5 bases at V and 4 bases at J, with 15 bases between. The germline V gene encodes CDR1 SEHNR and CDR2 FQNEAQ (reference sequence). Here the CDR3 reads CASSPDSTFNQPQHF. CDR3 sequence (DNA): TGTGCCAGCAGCCCGGACAGCACTTTTAATCAGCCCCAGCATTTT.

This chain connects TRBV9 to TRBJ1-1; D is unclear. The CDR3 length is 14 residues. Trimming took 2 bases from V and 4 from J, leaving 12 bases between them. Germline values: CDR1 SGDLS, CDR2 YYNGEE. The CDR3 coding sequence is TGTGCCAGCAGCGTGGCCCATTCGGGCACTGAAGCTTTCTTT. Translating it yields CASSVAHSGTEAFF.

This clone is a singleton in its sample. The V gene is TRBV9, the J gene TRBJ2-5, with a weak D call TRBD1 (6 bases). V dropped 4 bases and J dropped 7 bases, with 11 bases sitting between them. Germline CDR1 reads SGDLS; CDR2 reads YYNGEE. The CDR3 runs 12 residues. Written as DNA, the CDR3 is TGTGCCAGCAGCCCTTTACAGGGGACCCAGTACTTC. Its protein is CASSPLQGTQYF. Supplemented by reference TRBV9 and TRBJ2-5, the full variable domain reads DSGVTQTPKHLITATGQRVTLRCSPRSGDLSVYWYQQSLDQGLQFLIQYYNGEERAKGNILERFSAQQFPDLHSELNLSSLELGDSALYFCASSPLQGTQYFGPGTRLLVL.

The gene calls are TRBV6-5 and TRBJ2-1; no reliable D call. V was trimmed by 4 bases and J by 0 bases, leaving 10 bases between them. Germline CDR1 is MNHEY and CDR2 is SVGAGI. The CDR3 is made up of 15 amino acids. The CDR3 nucleotides read TGTGCCAGCAGTTGGTTGAGCGACTCCTACAATGAGCAGTTCTTC. This codes for CASSWLSDSYNEQFF.

This rearrangement joins TRBV11-2 to TRBJ2-2; 7 bases fit TRBD2. The germline CDR1 and CDR2 sequences are SGHAT and FQNNGV. This CDR3 comprises 15 residues. Trimming removed 2 bases from V and 0 bases from J; junction bases left unmatched: 0. The CDR3 DNA sequence: TGTGCCAGCAGCTTAAGCGGGGCGAACACCGGGGAGCTGTTTTTT. Protein sequence: CASSLSGANTGELFF.

The chain links TRBV27 to TRBJ2-7, with TRBD2 matching over 8 bases. The CDR3 covers 15 residues. V dropped 4 bases and J dropped 3; count of bases not matched to a gene: 8. The germline CDR1 and CDR2 sequences are MNHEY and SMNVEV (reference sequence). The CDR3, as DNA: TGTGCCAGCAGTTCCGTAGCGGGAAGGGACTACGAGCAGTACTTC. It yields the protein CASSSVAGRDYEQYF.

The chain couples TRBV2 to TRBJ2-4; TRBD2 aligns across 15 bases. CDR3 length equals 15 residues. CDR1 and CDR2 (germline): SNHLY, FYNNEI. With V trimmed by 6 bases and J by 6 bases, 3 bases remained unmatched. In DNA, the CDR3 is TGTGCCAGCAGACCGGGACTAGCGGGAGGAAACATTCAGTACTTC. It codes for CASRPGLAGGNIQYF.

V is TRBV24-1 and J is TRBJ2-5; 7 bases fit TRBD1. Germline CDR1 KGHDR, CDR2 SFDVKD. J was trimmed by 2 bases and V by 3 bases; bases with no gene match: 5. The CDR3 runs to 15 residues. DNA of the CDR3: TGTGCCACCAGTGATGATACAGGGGAGCAAGAGACCCAGTACTTC. It translates to CATSDDTGEQETQYF.

The chain employs TRBV11-2 and TRBJ2-5; 7 bases map to TRBD1. Germline V CDR1 and CDR2: SGHAT, FQNNGV. The CDR3 is made up of 14 amino acids. V dropped 5 bases and J dropped 3; count of bases not matched to a gene: 6. CDR3 amino acids: CASSQRDREETQYF. Here the CDR3 DNA reads TGTGCCAGCAGCCAACGGGACAGAGAAGAGACCCAGTACTTC.

J is TRBJ2-1 and V is TRBV27; D is uncertain. Between the trimmed V and J ends, which lost 6 bases and 10 bases, there was a span of 16 bases. The CDR3 totals 13 residues. From germline, CDR1 is MNHEY and CDR2 SMNVEV (reference sequence). The CDR3 DNA sequence: TGTGCCAGCAGCAGGCCAGAAGGTAAGGAGCAGTTCTTC. This codes for CASSRPEGKEQFF.